The text below deals with one T cell receptor beta chain. Sequenced by immunoSEQ multiplex PCR; TCRdb stores in-frame clones only, minus some. The sample lists around 65,000 clones, around four fifths occurring once. These data belong to a study of blood T cell repertoires in COVID-19. Study context: The analysed material was cDNA or gDNA that came from T cells, B-cell-depleted T cells, or PBMCs.

The CDR3 covers 15 residues. Losses at the gene ends were 0 bases for V and 5 bases for J; bases not matched to a gene: 3. The germline V gene encodes CDR1 MGHRA and CDR2 YSYEKL. V and J are TRBV4-1 and TRBJ1-1; 10 bases fit TRBD1. The sequenced sample consisted of peripheral blood. The TCR originated in an older man with acute or convalescent COVID-19. CDR3 region: CASSQEGTGDTEAFF. Written as DNA, the CDR3 is TGCGCCAGCAGCCAAGAAGGGACAGGGGATACTGAAGCTTTCTTT.